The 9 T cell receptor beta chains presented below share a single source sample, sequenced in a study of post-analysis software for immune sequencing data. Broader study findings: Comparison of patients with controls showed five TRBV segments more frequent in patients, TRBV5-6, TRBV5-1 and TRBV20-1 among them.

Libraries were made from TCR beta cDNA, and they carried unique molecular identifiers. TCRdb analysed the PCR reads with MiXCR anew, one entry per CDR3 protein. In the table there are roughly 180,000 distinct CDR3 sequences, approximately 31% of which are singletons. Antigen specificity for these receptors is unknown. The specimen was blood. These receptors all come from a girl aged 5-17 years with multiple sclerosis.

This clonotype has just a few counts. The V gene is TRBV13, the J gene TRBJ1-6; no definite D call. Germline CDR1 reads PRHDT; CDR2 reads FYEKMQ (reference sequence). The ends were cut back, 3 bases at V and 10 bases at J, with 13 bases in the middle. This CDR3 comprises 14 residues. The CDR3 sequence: CASSFESGVSPLHF. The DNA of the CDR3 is TGTGCCAGCAGCTTCGAATCCGGGGTCTCACCCCTCCACTTT. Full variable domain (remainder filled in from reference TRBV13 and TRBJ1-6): AAGVIQSPRHLIKEKRETATLKCYPIPRHDTVYWYQQGPGQDPQFLISFYEKMQSDKGSIPDRFSAQQFSDYHSELNMSSLELGDSALYFCASSFESGVSPLHFGNGTRLTVT.

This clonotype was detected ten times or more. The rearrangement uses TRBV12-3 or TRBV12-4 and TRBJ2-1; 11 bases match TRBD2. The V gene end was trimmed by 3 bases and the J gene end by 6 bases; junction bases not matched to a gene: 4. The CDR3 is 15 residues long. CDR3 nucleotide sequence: TGTGCCAGCAGTTTCACTAGCGGGAGTCCCAATGAGCAGTTCTTC. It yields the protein CASSFTSGSPNEQFF.

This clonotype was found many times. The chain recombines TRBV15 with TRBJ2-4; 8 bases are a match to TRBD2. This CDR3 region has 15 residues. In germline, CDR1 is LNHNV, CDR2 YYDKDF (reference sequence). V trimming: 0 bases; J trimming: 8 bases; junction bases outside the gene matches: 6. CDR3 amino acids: CATSRDGQGLDIQYF. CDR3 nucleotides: TGTGCCACCAGCAGAGATGGGCAGGGACTAGACATTCAGTACTTC.

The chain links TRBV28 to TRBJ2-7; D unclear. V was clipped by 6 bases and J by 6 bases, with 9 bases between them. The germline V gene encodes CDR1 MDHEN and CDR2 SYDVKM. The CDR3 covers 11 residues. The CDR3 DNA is TGTGCCAGCAGCCCACTTCGCGAGCAGTACTTC. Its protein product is CASSPLREQYF.

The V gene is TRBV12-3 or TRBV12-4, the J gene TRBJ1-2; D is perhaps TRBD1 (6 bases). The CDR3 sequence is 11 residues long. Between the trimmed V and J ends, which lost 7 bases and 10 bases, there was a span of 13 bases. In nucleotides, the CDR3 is TGTGCCAGCACGGCGGGGGGCGACTACACCTTC. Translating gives CASTAGGDYTF.

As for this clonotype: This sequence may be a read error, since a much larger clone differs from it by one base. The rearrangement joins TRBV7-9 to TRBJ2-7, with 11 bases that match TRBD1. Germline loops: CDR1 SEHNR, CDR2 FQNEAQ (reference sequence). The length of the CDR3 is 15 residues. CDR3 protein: CTSSYRDRGAYEQYF. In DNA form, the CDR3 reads TGTACCAGCAGCTACCGGGACAGGGGGGCCTACGAGCAGTACTTC.

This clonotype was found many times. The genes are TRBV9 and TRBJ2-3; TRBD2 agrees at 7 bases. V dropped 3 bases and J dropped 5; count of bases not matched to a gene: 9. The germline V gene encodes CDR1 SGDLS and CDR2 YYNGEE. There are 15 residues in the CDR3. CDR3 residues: CASSGPSSGKDTQYF. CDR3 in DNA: TGTGCCAGCAGCGGGCCTTCCAGCGGGAAAGATACGCAGTATTTT.

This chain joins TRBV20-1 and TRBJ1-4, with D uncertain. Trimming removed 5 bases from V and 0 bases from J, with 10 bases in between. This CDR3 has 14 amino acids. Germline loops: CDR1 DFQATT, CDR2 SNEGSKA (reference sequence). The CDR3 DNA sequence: TGCAGTGCTGTCCTAGGGCCAACTAATGAAAAACTGTTTTTT. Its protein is CSAVLGPTNEKLFF.

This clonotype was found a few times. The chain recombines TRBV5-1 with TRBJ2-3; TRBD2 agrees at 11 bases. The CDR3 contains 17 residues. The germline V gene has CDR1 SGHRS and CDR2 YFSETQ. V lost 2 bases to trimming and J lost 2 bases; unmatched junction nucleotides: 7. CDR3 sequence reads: CASSFGGLADNTDTQYF. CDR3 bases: TGCGCCAGCAGCTTCGGGGGACTAGCGGACAACACAGATACGCAGTATTTT.